This record concerns one T cell receptor (beta chain) sequence. Germline assignment: CDR1 MNHEY and CDR2 SMNVEV (reference sequence). Trimming pared 8 bases from V and 2 bases from J, leaving 13 bases between. The CDR3 length is 15 residues. This entry belongs to a study of OX40 agonist ivuxolimab in advanced cancers. TCRdb's copy holds only in-frame clones and misses some; the assay was immunoSEQ multiplex PCR. The repertoire holds about 73,000 clones, with 90% as singletons. The clonotype originates from an adult with an advanced solid tumor such as melanoma, head and neck, liver or kidney cancer. The source material was CD4+ or CD8+ T cells sorted from blood, sampled in a trial of the OX40 agonist ivuxolimab. The V and J genes are TRBV27 and TRBJ2-6, with TRBD2 as a possible D gene (5 bases). CDR3 nucleotide sequence: TGTGCCAGCCATCCCGACGGGGCTGGGGCCAACGTCCTGACTTTC. Protein sequence: CASHPDGAGANVLTF.